Listed below are T cell receptor beta chains from one sample, sequenced in a study of blood T cell dynamics during melanoma immunotherapy. Assay used: immunoSEQ multiplex PCR; TCRdb lists only in-frame clones, some missing. The sample contains 6,000 to 8,000 clones, roughly 87% of which appear only once. The material sequenced was blood, taken from a patient treated with checkpoint blockade. These receptors came from a human donor with melanoma. The CDR3 runs from the conserved cysteine through the conserved F or W. The order of the fields is J gene, D gene, V gene, clone size, CDR3 protein, CDR3 DNA. D genes are given only for firm matches. Rows give clone size only sometimes, using once, few, many, or a class for an expanded clone.

TRBJ1-2 | - | TRBV4-1 | - | CASSQAGSRGYGYTF | TGCGCCAGCAGCCAAGCCGGGTCTCGGGGATATGGCTACACCTTC
TRBJ1-1 | TRBD1 | TRBV10-3 | - | CATHNRGPILNTEAFF | TGTGCCACACACAACAGGGGGCCCATACTGAACACTGAAGCTTTCTTT
TRBJ1-3 | - | TRBV19 | - | CASGGRGGSGNTIYF | TGTGCCAGTGGAGGTCGCGGGGGTTCCGGAAACACCATATATTTT
TRBJ1-4 | - | TRBV28 | - | CASSTRIGGAANEKLFF | TGTGCCAGCAGCACTCGGATCGGGGGCGCTGCTAATGAAAAACTGTTTTTT
TRBJ2-1 | - | TRBV5-1 | - | CASSIPWGVVNNEQFF | TGCGCCAGCAGCATTCCATGGGGGGTCGTCAACAATGAGCAGTTCTTC
TRBJ2-3 | TRBD2 | TRBV7-8 | - | CASSHVSGGADTQYF | TGTGCCAGCAGCCATGTTAGCGGGGGGGCAGATACGCAGTATTTT
TRBJ2-1 | - | TRBV5-5 | once | CASSLAPGQEQFF | TGTGCCAGCAGCCTGGCACCTGGACAAGAGCAGTTCTTC
TRBJ1-5 | TRBD1 | TRBV5-8 | - | CASSRQGINQPQHF | TGTGCCAGCAGCAGACAGGGGATCAATCAGCCCCAGCATTTT
TRBJ2-2 | TRBD2 | TRBV25-1 | - | CASSDRLAGSTGELFF | TGTGCCAGCAGTGATCGACTAGCGGGGAGCACCGGGGAGCTGTTTTTT
TRBJ2-7 | - | TRBV13 | few | CASSPGTISYEQYF | TGTGCCAGCAGCCCCGGGACAATCTCCTACGAGCAGTACTTC
TRBJ2-7 | TRBD1 | TRBV27 | - | CASSPTGQSYEQYF | TGTGCCAGCAGTCCTACGGGACAGTCCTACGAGCAGTACTTC
TRBJ1-6 | TRBD1 | TRBV5-4 | - | CASSWDRGHSPLHF | TGTGCCAGCAGCTGGGACAGGGGGCATTCACCCCTCCACTTT
TRBJ2-2 | TRBD2 | TRBV9 | once | CASSAKTGPSGGTGELFF | TGTGCCAGCAGCGCCAAGACAGGACCCAGCGGGGGGACCGGGGAGCTGTTTTTT
TRBJ2-2 | - | TRBV5-6 | - | CASSLIGLGRGELFF | TGTGCCAGCAGCTTAATAGGACTGGGGCGGGGGGAGCTGTTTTTT
TRBJ2-1 | - | TRBV7-2 | - | CASSSGYEQFF | TGTGCCAGCAGCTCGGGTTACGAGCAGTTCTTC
TRBJ2-5 | TRBD1 | TRBV28 | - | CASSLGGQGHETQYF | TGTGCCAGCAGTTTAGGGGGACAGGGCCACGAGACCCAGTACTTC
TRBJ2-7 | - | TRBV19 | - | CASSKPRPYEQYF | TGTGCCAGTTCGAAGCCACGACCCTACGAGCAGTACTTC
TRBJ2-3 | - | TRBV5-1 | - | CASSGQDRGTQYF | TGCGCCAGCAGCGGACAGGATCGGGGGACGCAGTATTTT
TRBJ1-6 | - | TRBV5-8 | - | CASSPDVRSSPLHF | TGTGCCAGCAGCCCGGACGTAAGGAGTTCACCCCTCCACTTT
TRBJ1-5 | TRBD1 | TRBV6-6 | - | CASRGQGASNQPQHF | TGTGCCAGCAGGGGACAGGGGGCAAGCAATCAGCCCCAGCATTTT
TRBJ1-4 | TRBD1 | TRBV2 | - | CASSALGQGNEKLFF | TGTGCCAGCAGTGCTTTGGGACAGGGGAATGAAAAACTGTTTTTT
TRBJ2-7 | TRBD1 | TRBV6-1 | - | CASSEETGEFNEQYF | TGTGCCAGCAGTGAGGAGACAGGGGAGTTTAACGAGCAGTACTTC
TRBJ2-6 | - | TRBV19 | few | CASRQGAGANVLTF | TGTGCCAGTAGACAGGGAGCTGGGGCCAACGTCCTGACTTTC
TRBJ1-1 | - | TRBV27 | - | CASSLLGRAGTEAFF | TGTGCCAGCAGTTTACTAGGGAGGGCAGGAACTGAAGCTTTCTTT
TRBJ1-6 | - | TRBV6-1 | - | CASSQNPNSPLHF | TGTGCCAGCAGTCAAAACCCTAATTCACCCCTCCACTTT
TRBJ2-1 | TRBD1 | TRBV29-1 | - | CSVDKSSGTAFRQFF | TGCAGCGTTGACAAAAGCTCCGGGACAGCGTTTAGACAGTTCTTC
TRBJ2-1 | TRBD1 | TRBV29-1 | - | CSAHRGLAYNEQFF | TGCAGCGCTCACAGGGGGCTCGCCTACAATGAGCAGTTCTTC
TRBJ2-7 | TRBD1 | TRBV27 | - | CASSLNYRGTYEQYF | TGTGCCAGCAGTTTAAATTACAGGGGGACATACGAGCAGTACTTC
TRBJ1-2 | TRBD1 | TRBV7-3 | - | CASSLGQGMWTF | TGTGCCAGCAGCTTGGGACAGGGGATGTGGACCTTC
TRBJ2-7 | - | TRBV29-1 | - | CSVTLLGAPSYEQYF | TGCAGCGTTACTCTCCTAGGGGCCCCATCCTACGAGCAGTACTTC
TRBJ1-2 | - | TRBV28 | - | CASMTGVYGYTF | TGTGCCAGCATGACTGGAGTCTATGGCTACACCTTC
TRBJ2-3 | TRBD1 | TRBV7-9 | - | CASRRQGGTDTQYF | TGTGCCAGCAGAAGACAGGGGGGAACAGATACGCAGTATTTT
TRBJ2-1 | TRBD1 | TRBV5-1 | few | CASKETGGYNEQFF | TGCGCCAGCAAGGAGACAGGGGGCTACAATGAGCAGTTCTTC